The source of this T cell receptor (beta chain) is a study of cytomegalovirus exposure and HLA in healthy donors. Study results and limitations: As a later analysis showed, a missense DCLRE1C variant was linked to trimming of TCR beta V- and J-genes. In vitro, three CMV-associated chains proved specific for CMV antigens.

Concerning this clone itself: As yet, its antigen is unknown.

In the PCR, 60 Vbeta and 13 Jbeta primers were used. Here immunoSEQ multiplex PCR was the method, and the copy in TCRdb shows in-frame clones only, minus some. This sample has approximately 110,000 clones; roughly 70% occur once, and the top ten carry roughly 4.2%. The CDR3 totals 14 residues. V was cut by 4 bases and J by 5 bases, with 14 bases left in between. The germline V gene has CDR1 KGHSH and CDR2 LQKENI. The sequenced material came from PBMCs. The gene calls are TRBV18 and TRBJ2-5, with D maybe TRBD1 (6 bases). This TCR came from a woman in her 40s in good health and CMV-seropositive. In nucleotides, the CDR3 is TGTGCCAGCTCACAACGGCAGGGGACGGAGACCCAGTACTTC. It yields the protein CASSQRQGTETQYF.